This is a list of T cell receptor beta chains from one sample in a study of blood T cell repertoires in COVID-19. The method was immunoSEQ multiplex PCR; TCRdb's version includes in-frame clones alone and lacks a portion of them. The table has some 170,000 clones, more than 75% seen once. The sample comprised PBMCs or T cells enriched from blood (not recorded which). These receptors originate from a human donor with acute COVID-19. The donor label of this sample is uncertain. The CDR3 runs from the conserved cysteine through the conserved F or W. A D gene is named only where the DNA matches it firmly. Clone size is given for some rows only: seen once, a few or many times, or a class if the clone is expanded.

d_call | clone_size | j_call | v_call | cdr3_aa | cdr3_nt
NA | NA | TRBJ2-1 | TRBV4-1 | CASSLIQSSYNEQFF | TGCGCCAGCAGCCTGATACAAAGCTCCTACAATGAGCAGTTCTTC
NA | NA | TRBJ2-3 | TRBV5-1 | CASSLTSRGTDTQYF | TGCGCCAGCAGCTTGACTAGCCGGGGCACAGATACGCAGTATTTT
TRBD2 | NA | TRBJ2-1 | TRBV27 | CASSARLAGGDNEQFF | TGTGCCAGCAGTGCACGACTAGCGGGGGGCGACAATGAGCAGTTCTTC
TRBD2 | NA | TRBJ2-2 | TRBV9 | CASSVALGLAGDLNTGELFF | TGTGCCAGCAGCGTAGCCCTAGGACTAGCGGGGGACCTCAACACCGGGGAGCTGTTTTTT
NA | few | TRBJ2-3 | TRBV6-5 | CASSYSEKEADTQYF | TGTGCCAGCAGTTACTCGGAAAAGGAGGCAGATACGCAGTATTTT
TRBD1 | NA | TRBJ1-5 | TRBV19 | CASSARDRGQPQHF | TGTGCCAGTAGTGCCCGGGACAGGGGGCAGCCCCAGCATTTT
NA | NA | TRBJ1-2 | TRBV27 | CASSLTAANYGYTF | TGTGCCAGCAGTTTGACAGCAGCTAACTATGGCTACACCTTC
NA | NA | TRBJ2-7 | TRBV5-1 | CASSLWGSGSSEQYF | TGCGCCAGCAGCTTATGGGGCAGTGGAAGTTCCGAGCAGTACTTC
NA | NA | TRBJ2-7 | TRBV30 | CAWSPRQASSYEQYF | TGTGCCTGGAGTCCCCGACAGGCGAGCTCCTACGAGCAGTACTTC
NA | NA | TRBJ2-1 | TRBV9 | CASSVEWGEYNEQFF | TGTGCCAGCAGCGTAGAGTGGGGAGAGTACAATGAGCAGTTCTTC
TRBD1 | NA | TRBJ1-2 | TRBV29-1 | CSVLTGEDYGYTF | TGCAGCGTTCTGACAGGGGAAGACTATGGCTACACCTTC
NA | NA | TRBJ2-5 | TRBV24-1 | CATSDSGRQETQYF | TGTGCCACCAGTGATTCTGGGCGTCAAGAGACCCAGTACTTC
TRBD1 | NA | TRBJ2-7 | TRBV9 | CASSVDRGSYEQYF | TGTGCCAGCAGCGTAGACAGGGGCTCCTACGAGCAGTACTTC
TRBD2 | NA | TRBJ2-3 | TRBV18 | CASSPGSATSGGVLGEKYF | TGTGCCAGCTCACCCGGGTCCGCGACTAGCGGGGGGGTGTTGGGGGAGAAGTATTTT
TRBD1 | NA | TRBJ1-4 | TRBV4-2 | CASSGPGQRNEKLFF | TGTGCCAGCAGCGGACCGGGACAGAGAAATGAAAAACTGTTTTTT
NA | NA | TRBJ2-7 | TRBV29-1 | CSVAGYHSYEQYF | TGCAGCGTGGCGGGGTATCACTCCTACGAGCAGTACTTC
TRBD2 | NA | TRBJ2-7 | TRBV2 | CASRVAGGQYEQYF | TGTGCCAGCAGGGTAGCGGGGGGGCAATACGAGCAGTACTTC